This record looks at one T cell receptor beta chain sequence and its context. Antigen unknown. The CDR3 runs 15 residues. CDR1 and CDR2 from the germline V gene are MNHEY and SVGAGI. Trimming shortened V by 6 bases and J by 6 bases, and 17 bases separated the two germline ends. The source of the sample is a study of T cell responses to AZD1222 COVID-19 vaccine. Study in general: Second doses at about 4 or about 12 weeks were pooled. Study-level points and caveats: Repertoires were obtained only post-peak T cell response.

Generated by immunoSEQ multiplex PCR, the TCRdb table keeps only in-frame clones and is missing some. The sample records about 130,000 clones, 90% being singletons. V is TRBV6-5 and J is TRBJ2-2, with D possibly being TRBD1 (6 bases). This TCR derives from an adult in good health. Sequenced here: peripheral blood, sampled on day 0 of AZD1222 vaccination. CDR3 DNA: TGTGCCAGCAGCCTGGGACAATCGCTCGCCGGGGAGCTGTTTTTT. Translation gives CASSLGQSLAGELFF.